This TCR beta chain was found in a study of tumor-infiltrating lymphocytes in localized non-small cell lung cancer. For the study at large: Each patient gave resected tumor and non-adjacent uninvolved lung tissue.

This clone was seen just once. What it binds is unknown. Produced via immunoSEQ multiplex PCR; TCRdb's table is partial and in-frame only. Here the sample spans about 15,000 clones, around 70% being singletons. Findings and limits, study-wide: Higher tumor T cell infiltration than in uninvolved lung was supported by TCRbeta sequencing. T-cell fraction did not differ between immunotypes IM1 and IM2. Different pieces of the same tissue went to different assays, confounding technical variation with intratumor heterogeneity.

This TCR was sampled from a human donor with non-small cell lung cancer. Source material: uninvolved lung tissue not adjacent to the tumor.

This chain's CDR3 is CASRPRGAGYGYTF. The CDR3 coding sequence is TGTGCCAGTAGACCACGAGGGGCCGGCTATGGCTACACCTTC. This chain uses TRBV19 with TRBJ1-2, with D perhaps matching TRBD1 (5 bases). The V gene's germline CDR1 is LNHDA and CDR2 SQIVND (reference sequence). Trimming removed 6 bases at V and 4 bases at J, with 15 bases between. This CDR3 is 14 amino acids long.